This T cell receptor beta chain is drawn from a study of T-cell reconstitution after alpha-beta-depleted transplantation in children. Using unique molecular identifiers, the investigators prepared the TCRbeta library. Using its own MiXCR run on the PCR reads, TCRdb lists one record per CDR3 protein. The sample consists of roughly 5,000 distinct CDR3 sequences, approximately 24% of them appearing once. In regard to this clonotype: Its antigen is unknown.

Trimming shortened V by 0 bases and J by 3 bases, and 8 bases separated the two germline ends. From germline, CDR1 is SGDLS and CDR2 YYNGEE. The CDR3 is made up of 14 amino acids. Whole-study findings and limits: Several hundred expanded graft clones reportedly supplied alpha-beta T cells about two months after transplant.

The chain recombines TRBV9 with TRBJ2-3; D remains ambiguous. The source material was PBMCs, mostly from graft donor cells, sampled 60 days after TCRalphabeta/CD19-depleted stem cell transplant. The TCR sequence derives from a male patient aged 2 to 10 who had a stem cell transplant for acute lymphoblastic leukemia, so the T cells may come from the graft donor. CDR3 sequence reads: CASSVVRNTDTQYF. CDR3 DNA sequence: TGTGCCAGCAGCGTAGTTAGAAATACAGATACGCAGTATTTT.